This T cell receptor (beta chain) was retrieved from a study of cytomegalovirus exposure and HLA in healthy donors. General observations from the study: Most CMV-associated TCR beta chains were later found to appear HLA-restricted. A later analysis linked a missense variant in DCLRE1C to the trimming of TCR beta V and J genes. The authors excluded some V segments, including TRBV6-2 and TRBV6-3, as indistinguishable.

Germline V gene data show CDR1 as SEHNR and CDR2 as FQNEAQ (reference sequence). This CDR3 contains 14 residues. V lost 1 base to trimming and J lost 4 bases, with 10 bases between them. 13 Jbeta primers and 60 Vbeta primers were used for the PCR. Using immunoSEQ multiplex PCR, the repertoire was profiled, and TCRdb retains in-frame clones only, with some absent. Of some 190,000 clones listed, about 90% are singletons. Points on this clone: Its antigen is unidentified.

The rearrangement links TRBV7-9 to TRBJ1-2; D is ambiguous. Sequencing was carried out using PBMCs. This TCR came from a young man in good health and CMV-seronegative. The CDR3 nucleotides are TGTGCCAGCAGCTTAGTTACAGACATCTATGGCTACACCTTC. It yields the protein CASSLVTDIYGYTF.